The TCR beta chain described here comes from a study of blood T cell repertoires in COVID-19. Turning to the study itself: Samples came from the United States, Italy and Spain, spanning acute and convalescent COVID-19. Nucleic acid was either cDNA or gDNA, and it came from T cells, B-cell-depleted T cells, or PBMCs.

In the source study's methods: How many nucleated cells were present was estimated from reference gene primer amplification. Only in-frame clones appear in the TCRdb table, and some are missing; sequencing was by immunoSEQ multiplex PCR. V, J and clone size reflect that table, while D and trimming were determined from the DNA. Here the sample spans some 200,000 clones, about 86% being singletons. This clone was recorded once. V dropped 1 base and J dropped 2 bases, with 18 bases sitting between them. The CDR3 length is 18 residues. Looked up from germline, CDR1 is LGHNT and CDR2 is FRNRAP. This TCR came from a woman aged 25 to 45 who had recovered from COVID-19. This chain joins TRBV12-5 and TRBJ2-1; D is uncertain. Sequenced: peripheral blood. CDR3 region: CASGLAPDTDLTYNEQFF. DNA for the CDR3: TGTGCTAGTGGTTTGGCCCCCGACACCGACCTAACCTACAATGAGCAGTTCTTC.